The clone carrying this TCR beta chain was picked up a small number of times. The data derive from a study of read filtering for tumor transcriptome and immune sequencing. This library used around 400 ng RNA and molecular barcoded adaptors spanning alpha/delta and beta/gamma chains. A single record per CDR3 protein comes from TCRdb applying MiXCR to the reads. The table shows over 25,000 distinct CDR3 sequences, with around an eighth occurring only once. The CDR3 covers 11 residues. CDR1 and CDR2 from the germline V gene are SGHRS and YFSETQ. Trimming took 4 bases from V and 2 from J, leaving 4 bases between them.

The specimen sequenced was a population of CD138-negative cells sorted from bone marrow. This clonotype was sampled from a donor at least 40 years old with multiple myeloma. The chain employs TRBV5-1 and TRBJ2-7; no firm D call. Here the CDR3 DNA reads TGCGCCAGCAGCGACGCCTACGAGCAGTACTTC. Encoded protein: CASSDAYEQYF.